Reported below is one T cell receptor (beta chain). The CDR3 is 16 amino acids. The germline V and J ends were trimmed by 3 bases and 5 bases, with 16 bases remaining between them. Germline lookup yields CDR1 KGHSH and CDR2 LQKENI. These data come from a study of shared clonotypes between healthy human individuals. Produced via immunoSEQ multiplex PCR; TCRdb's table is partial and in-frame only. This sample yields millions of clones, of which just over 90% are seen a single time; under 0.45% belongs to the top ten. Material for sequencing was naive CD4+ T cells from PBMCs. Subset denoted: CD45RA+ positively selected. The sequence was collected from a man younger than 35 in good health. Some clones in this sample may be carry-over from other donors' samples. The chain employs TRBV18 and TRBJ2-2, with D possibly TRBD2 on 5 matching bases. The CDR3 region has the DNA TGTGCCAGCTCACCTCTACTAGGCCCTGGGACCGGGGAGCTGTTTTTT. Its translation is CASSPLLGPGTGELFF.